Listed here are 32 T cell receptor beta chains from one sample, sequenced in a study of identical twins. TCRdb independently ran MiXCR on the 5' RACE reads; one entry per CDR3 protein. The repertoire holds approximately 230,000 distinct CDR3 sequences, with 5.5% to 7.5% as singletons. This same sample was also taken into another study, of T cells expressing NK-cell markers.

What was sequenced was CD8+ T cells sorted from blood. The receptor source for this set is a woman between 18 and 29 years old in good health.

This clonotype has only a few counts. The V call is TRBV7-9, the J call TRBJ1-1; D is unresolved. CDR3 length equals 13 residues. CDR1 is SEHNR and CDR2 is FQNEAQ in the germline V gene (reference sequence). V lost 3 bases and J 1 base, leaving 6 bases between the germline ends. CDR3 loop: CASSLPGNTEAFF. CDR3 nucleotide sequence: TGTGCCAGCAGCTTGCCCGGGAACACTGAAGCTTTCTTT.

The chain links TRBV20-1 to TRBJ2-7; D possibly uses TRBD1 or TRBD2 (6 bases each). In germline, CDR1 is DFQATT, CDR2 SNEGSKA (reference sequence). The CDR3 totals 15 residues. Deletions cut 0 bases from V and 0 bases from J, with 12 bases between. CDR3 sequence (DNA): TGCAGTGCTAGAGACAGGGGAGGTAGCTCCTACGAGCAGTACTTC. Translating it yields CSARDRGGSSYEQYF.

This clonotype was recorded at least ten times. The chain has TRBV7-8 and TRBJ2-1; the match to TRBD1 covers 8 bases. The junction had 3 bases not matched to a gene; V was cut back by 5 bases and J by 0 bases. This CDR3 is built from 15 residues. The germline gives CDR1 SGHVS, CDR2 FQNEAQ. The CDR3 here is CASSRQGSSYNEQFF. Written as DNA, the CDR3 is TGTGCCAGCAGCCGACAGGGGAGCTCCTACAATGAGCAGTTCTTC.

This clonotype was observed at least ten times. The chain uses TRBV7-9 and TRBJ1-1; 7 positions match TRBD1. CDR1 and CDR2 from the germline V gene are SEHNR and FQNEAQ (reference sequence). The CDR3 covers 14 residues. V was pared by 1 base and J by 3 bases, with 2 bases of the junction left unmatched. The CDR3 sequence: CASSLGTGDTEAFF. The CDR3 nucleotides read TGTGCCAGCAGCTTAGGAACAGGGGACACTGAAGCTTTCTTT.

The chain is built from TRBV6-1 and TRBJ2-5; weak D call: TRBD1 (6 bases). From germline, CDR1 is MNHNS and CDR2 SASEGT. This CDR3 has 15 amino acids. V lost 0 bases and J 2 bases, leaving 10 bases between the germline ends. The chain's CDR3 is CASSEAPGQQETQYF. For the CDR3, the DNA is TGTGCCAGCAGTGAAGCTCCGGGACAACAAGAGACCCAGTACTTC.

The CDR3 spells CSAFEPGQGRTEAFF. CDR3 sequence (DNA): TGCAGTGCTTTTGAACCGGGACAGGGGAGGACTGAAGCTTTCTTT. V and J are TRBV20-1 and TRBJ1-1, with TRBD1 identical over 10 bases. The CDR3 covers 15 residues. Germline V gene lookup returns CDR1 DFQATT and CDR2 SNEGSKA (reference sequence). V lost 5 bases and J lost 5; bases outside the gene matches: 11.

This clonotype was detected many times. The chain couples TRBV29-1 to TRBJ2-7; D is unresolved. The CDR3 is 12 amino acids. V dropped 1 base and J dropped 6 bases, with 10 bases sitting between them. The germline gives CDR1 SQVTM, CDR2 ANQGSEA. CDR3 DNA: TGCAGCGTTGAAGGGCCGGCAGGCGAGCAGTACTTC. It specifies CSVEGPAGEQYF.

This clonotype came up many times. The DNA for the CDR3 is TGTGCCAGCAGCGGGTCAGGGGTCGAGCAGTACTTC. Its translation is CASSGSGVEQYF. The chain carries TRBV12-3 or TRBV12-4 and TRBJ2-7, with a possible D match to TRBD1 (6 bases). V dropped 6 bases and J dropped 6 bases, with 12 bases sitting between them. The CDR3 sequence is 12 residues long.

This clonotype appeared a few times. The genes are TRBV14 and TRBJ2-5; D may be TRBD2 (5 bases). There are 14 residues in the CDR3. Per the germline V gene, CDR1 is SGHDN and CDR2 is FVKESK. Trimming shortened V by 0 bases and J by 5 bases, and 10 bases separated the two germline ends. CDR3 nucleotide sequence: TGTGCCAGCAGCCAAGAGCCTAGAGGGGAGACCCAGTACTTC. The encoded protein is CASSQEPRGETQYF. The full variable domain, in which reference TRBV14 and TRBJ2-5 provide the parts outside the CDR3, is EAGVTQFPSHSVIEKGQTVTLRCDPISGHDNLYWYRRVMGKEIKFLLHFVKESKQDESGMPNNRFLAERTGGTYSTLKVQPAELEDSGVYFCASSQEPRGETQYFGPGTRLLVL.

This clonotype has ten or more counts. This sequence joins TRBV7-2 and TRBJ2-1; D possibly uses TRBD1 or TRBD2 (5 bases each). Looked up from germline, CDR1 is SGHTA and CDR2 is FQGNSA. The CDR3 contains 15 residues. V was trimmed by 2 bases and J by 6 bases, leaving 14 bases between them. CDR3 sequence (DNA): TGTGCCAGCAGCTTAATTATGGGGACCACCAATGAGCAGTTCTTC. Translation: CASSLIMGTTNEQFF.

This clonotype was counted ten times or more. CDR3 amino acids: CASSQVAVSYNEQFF. Here the CDR3 DNA reads TGTGCCAGCAGCCAAGTAGCGGTCTCCTACAATGAGCAGTTCTTC. This chain joins TRBV4-2 and TRBJ2-1; TRBD2 might be the D (6 bases). The germline CDR1 and CDR2 sequences are LGHNA and YNFKEQ. The CDR3 is 15 amino acids. V gave up 1 base and J gave up 0 bases, with 7 bases separating them.

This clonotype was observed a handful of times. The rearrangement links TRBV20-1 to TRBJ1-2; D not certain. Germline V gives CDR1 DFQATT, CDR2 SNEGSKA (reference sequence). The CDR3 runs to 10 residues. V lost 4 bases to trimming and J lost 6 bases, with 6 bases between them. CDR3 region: CSAKRHGYTF. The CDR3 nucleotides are TGCAGTGCTAAGAGACATGGCTACACCTTC.

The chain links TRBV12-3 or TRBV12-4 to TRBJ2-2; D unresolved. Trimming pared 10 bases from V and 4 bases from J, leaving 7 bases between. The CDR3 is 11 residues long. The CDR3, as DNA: TGTGCCACGATTTTCACCGGGGAGCTGTTTTTT. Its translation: CATIFTGELFF.

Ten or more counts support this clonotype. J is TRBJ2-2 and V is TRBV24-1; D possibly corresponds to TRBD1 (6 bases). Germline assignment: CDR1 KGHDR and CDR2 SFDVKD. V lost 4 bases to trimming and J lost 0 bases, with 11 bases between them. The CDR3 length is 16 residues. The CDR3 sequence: CATSEGDTTNTGELFF. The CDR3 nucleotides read TGTGCCACCAGTGAGGGGGACACTACGAACACCGGGGAGCTGTTTTTT.

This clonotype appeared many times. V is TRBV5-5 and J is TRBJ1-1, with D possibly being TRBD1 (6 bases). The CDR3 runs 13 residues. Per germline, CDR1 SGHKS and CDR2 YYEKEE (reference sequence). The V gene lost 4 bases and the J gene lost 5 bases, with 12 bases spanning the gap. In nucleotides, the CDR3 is TGTGCCAGCAGCATATACAGGGCTACTGAAGCTTTCTTT. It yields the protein CASSIYRATEAFF.

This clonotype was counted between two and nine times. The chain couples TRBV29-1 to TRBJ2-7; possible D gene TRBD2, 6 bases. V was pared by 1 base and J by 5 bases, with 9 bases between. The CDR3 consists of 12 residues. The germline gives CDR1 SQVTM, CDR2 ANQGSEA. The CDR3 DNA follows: TGCAGCGTTGAAGGGGGGGAGAACGAGCAGTACTTC. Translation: CSVEGGENEQYF.

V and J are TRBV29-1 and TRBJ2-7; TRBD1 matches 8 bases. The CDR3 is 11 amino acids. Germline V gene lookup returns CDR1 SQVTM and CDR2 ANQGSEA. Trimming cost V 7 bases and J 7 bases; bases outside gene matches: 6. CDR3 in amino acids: CSGGWTGEQYF. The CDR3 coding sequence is TGCAGCGGGGGCTGGACAGGGGAGCAGTACTTC.

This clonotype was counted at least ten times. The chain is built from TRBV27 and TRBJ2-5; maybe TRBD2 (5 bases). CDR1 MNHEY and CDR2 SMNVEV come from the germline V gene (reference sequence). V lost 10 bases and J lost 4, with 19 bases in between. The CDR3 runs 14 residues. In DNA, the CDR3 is TGTGCCACCTCCCCCGGCGGGTATCGAGAGACCCAGTACTTC. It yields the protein CATSPGGYRETQYF.

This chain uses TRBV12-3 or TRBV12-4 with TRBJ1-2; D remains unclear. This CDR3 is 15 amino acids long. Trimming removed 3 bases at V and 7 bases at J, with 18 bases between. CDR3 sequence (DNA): TGTGCCAGCAGTTTCGGTACGGCCGCAGCGGGTGGCTACACCTTC. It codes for CASSFGTAAAGGYTF.

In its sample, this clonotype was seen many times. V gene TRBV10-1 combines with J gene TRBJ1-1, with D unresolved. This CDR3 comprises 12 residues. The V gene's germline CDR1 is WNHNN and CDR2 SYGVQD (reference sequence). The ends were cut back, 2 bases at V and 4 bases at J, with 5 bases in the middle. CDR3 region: CASSEGFTEAFF. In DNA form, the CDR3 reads TGCGCCAGCAGTGAGGGATTCACTGAAGCTTTCTTT.

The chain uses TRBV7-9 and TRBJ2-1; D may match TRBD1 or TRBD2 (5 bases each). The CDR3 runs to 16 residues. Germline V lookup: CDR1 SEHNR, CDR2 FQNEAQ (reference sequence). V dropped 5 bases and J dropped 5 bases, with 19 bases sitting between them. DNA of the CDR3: TGTGCCAGCAGCCCCCCTGGGGACCTAAACGACAATGAGCAGTTCTTC. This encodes CASSPPGDLNDNEQFF.

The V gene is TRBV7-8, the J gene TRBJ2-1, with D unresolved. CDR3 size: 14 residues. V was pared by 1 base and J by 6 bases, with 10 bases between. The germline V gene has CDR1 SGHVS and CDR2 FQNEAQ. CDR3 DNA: TGTGCCAGCAGCTTAGACGCCGTCCCCAATGAGCAGTTCTTC. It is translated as CASSLDAVPNEQFF. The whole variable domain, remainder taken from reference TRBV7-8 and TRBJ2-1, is GAGVSQSPRYKVAKRGQDVALRCDPISGHVSLFWYQQALGQGPEFLTYFQNEAQLDKSGLPSDRFFAERPEGSVSTLKIQRTQQEDSAVYLCASSLDAVPNEQFFGPGTRLTVL.

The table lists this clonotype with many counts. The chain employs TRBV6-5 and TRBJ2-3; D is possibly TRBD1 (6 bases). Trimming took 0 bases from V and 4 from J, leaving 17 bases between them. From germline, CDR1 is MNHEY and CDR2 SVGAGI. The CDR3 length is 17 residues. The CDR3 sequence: CASSYSPQGKGADTQYF. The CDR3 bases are TGTGCCAGCAGTTACTCCCCCCAAGGGAAGGGGGCAGATACGCAGTATTTT.

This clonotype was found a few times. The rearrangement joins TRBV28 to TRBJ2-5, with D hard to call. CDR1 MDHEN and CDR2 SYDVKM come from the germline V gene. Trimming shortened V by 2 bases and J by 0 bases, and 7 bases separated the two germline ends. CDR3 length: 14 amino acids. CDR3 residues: CASSLRAYQETQYF. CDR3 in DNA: TGTGCCAGCAGTTTACGGGCTTACCAAGAGACCCAGTACTTC.

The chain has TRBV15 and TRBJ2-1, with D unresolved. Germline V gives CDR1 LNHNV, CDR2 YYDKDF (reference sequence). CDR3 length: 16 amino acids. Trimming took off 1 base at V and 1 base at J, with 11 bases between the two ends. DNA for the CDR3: TGTGCCACCAGCAGAGGACTCACCGGGTCCTACAATGAGCAGTTCTTC. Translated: CATSRGLTGSYNEQFF.

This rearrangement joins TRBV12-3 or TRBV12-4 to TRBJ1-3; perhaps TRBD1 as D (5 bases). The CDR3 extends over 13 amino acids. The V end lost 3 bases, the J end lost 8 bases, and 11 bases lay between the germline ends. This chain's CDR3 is CASSLNRRDTIYF. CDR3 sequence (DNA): TGTGCCAGCAGTTTGAACAGGCGGGACACCATATATTTT.

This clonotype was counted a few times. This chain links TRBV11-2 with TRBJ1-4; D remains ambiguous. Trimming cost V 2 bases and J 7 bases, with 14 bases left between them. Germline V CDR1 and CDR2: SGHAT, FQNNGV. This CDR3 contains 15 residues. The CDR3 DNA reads TGTGCCAGCAGCTTAAAGTACGGGTCTCGTGAAAAACTGTTTTTT. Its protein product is CASSLKYGSREKLFF.

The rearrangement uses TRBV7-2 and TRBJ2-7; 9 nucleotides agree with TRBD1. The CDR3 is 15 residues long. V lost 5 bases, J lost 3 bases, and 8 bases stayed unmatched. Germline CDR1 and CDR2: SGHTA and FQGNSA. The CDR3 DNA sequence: TGTGCCAGCAGCCAAAGGGACAGGGACGGCTACGAGCAGTACTTC. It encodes CASSQRDRDGYEQYF. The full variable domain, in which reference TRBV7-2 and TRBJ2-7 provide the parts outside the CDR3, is GAGVSQSPSNKVTEKGKDVELRCDPISGHTALYWYRQSLGQGLEFLIYFQGNSAPDKSGLPSDRFSAERTGGSVSTLTIQRTQQEDSAVYLCASSQRDRDGYEQYFGPGTRLTVT.

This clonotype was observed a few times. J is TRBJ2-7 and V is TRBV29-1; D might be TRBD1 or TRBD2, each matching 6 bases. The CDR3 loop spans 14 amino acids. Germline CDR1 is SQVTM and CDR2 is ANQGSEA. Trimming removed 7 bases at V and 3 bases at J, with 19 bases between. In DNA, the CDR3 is TGCAGCGCCACGGGGGCGACACACGTCTACGAGCAGTACTTC. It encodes CSATGATHVYEQYF.

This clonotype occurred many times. The CDR3 is CASLSRRGLNTGELFF. CDR3 in DNA: TGTGCCAGCTTATCACGGCGGGGGCTGAATACCGGGGAGCTGTTTTTT. V gene TRBV12-3 or TRBV12-4 combines with J gene TRBJ2-2, with D perhaps matching TRBD2 (7 bases). CDR3 size: 16 residues. V was clipped by 8 bases and J by 5 bases, with 21 bases between them.

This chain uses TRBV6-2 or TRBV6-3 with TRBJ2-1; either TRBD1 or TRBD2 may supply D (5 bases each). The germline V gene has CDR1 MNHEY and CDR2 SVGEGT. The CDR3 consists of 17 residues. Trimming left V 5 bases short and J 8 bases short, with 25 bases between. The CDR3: CASSPPGGSKGSDEQFF. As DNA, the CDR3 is TGTGCCAGCAGTCCCCCGGGTGGGAGTAAGGGGTCCGATGAGCAGTTCTTC.

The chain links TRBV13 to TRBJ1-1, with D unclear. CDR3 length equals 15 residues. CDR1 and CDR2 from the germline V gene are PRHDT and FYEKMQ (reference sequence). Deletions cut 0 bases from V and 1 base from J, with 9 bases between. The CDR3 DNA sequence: TGTGCCAGCAGCTTAGGCCTCCGGGGGAACACTGAAGCTTTCTTT. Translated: CASSLGLRGNTEAFF.